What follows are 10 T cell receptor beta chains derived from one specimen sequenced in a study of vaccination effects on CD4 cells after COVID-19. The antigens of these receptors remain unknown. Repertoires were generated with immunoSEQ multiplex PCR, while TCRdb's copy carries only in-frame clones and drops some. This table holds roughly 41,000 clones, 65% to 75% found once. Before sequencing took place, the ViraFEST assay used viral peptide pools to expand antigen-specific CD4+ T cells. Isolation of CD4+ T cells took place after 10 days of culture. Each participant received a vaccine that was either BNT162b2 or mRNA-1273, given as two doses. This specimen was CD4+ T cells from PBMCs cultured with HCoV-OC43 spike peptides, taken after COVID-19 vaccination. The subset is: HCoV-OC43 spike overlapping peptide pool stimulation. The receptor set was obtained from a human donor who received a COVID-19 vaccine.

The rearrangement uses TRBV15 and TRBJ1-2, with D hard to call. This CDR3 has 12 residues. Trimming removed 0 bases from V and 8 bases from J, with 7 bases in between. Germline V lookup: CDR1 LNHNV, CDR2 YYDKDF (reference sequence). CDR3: CATSRDAGGYTF. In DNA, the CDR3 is TGTGCCACCAGCAGAGATGCGGGAGGCTACACCTTC.

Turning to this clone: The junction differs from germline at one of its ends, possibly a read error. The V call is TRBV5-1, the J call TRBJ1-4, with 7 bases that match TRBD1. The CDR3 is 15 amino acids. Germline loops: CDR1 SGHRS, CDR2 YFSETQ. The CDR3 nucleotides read TGCGTCAGCAGCTATCAGGGACAGATTAATGAAAAACTGTTTTTT. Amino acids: CVSSYQGQINEKLFF.

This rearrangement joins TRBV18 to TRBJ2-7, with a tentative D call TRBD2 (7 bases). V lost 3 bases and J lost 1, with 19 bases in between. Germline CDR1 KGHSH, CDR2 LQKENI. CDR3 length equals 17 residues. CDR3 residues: CASSPRSIGGGSYEQYF. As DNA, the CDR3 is TGTGCCAGCTCACCGAGAAGTATAGGGGGGGGTTCCTACGAGCAGTACTTC. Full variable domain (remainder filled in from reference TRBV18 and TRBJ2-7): NAGVMQNPRHLVRRRGQEARLRCSPMKGHSHVYWYRQLPEEGLKFMVYLQKENIIDESGMPKERFSAEFPKEGPSILRIQQVVRGDSAAYFCASSPRSIGGGSYEQYFGPGTRLTVT.

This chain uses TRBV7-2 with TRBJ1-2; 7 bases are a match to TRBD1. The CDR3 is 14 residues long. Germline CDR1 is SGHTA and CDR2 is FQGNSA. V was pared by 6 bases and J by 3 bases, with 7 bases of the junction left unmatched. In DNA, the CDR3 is TGTGCCAGCAGGAAGGGGGCGACAGACTATGGCTACACCTTC. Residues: CASRKGATDYGYTF.

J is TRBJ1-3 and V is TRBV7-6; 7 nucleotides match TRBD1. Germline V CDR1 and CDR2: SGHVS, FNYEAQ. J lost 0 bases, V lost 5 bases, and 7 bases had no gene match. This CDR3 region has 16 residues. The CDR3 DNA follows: TGTGCCAGCAGCCCCGTAAACAGGGGCTCTGGAAACACCATATATTTT. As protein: CASSPVNRGSGNTIYF. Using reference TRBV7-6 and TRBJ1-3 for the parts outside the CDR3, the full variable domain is GAGVSQSPRYKVTKRGQDVALRCDPISGHVSLYWYRQALGQGPEFLTYFNYEAQQDKSGLPNDRFSAERPEGSISTLTIQRTEQRDSAMYRCASSPVNRGSGNTIYFGEGSWLTVV.

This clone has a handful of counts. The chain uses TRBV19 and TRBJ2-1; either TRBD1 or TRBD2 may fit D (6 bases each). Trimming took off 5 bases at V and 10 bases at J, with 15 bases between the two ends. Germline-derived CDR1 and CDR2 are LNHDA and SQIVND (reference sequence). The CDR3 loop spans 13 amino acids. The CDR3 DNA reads TGTGCCAGTAGTTGGGCCCGGGGGCAGGAGCAGTTCTTC. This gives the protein CASSWARGQEQFF.

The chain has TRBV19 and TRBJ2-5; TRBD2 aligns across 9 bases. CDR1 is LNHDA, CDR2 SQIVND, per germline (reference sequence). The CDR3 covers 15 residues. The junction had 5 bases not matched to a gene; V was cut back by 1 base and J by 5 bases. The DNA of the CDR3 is TGTGCCAGTAGTATAGCGCGGGGGGGTACGGAGACCCAGTACTTC. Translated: CASSIARGGTETQYF.

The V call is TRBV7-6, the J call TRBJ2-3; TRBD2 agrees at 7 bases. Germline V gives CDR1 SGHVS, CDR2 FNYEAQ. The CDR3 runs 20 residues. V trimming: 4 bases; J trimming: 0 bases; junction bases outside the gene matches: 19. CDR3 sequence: CASSSGLLSGIGTSTDTQYF. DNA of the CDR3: TGTGCCAGCAGCTCGGGCCTCCTGAGCGGGATCGGGACTAGCACAGATACGCAGTATTTT. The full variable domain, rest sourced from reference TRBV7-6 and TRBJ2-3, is GAGVSQSPRYKVTKRGQDVALRCDPISGHVSLYWYRQALGQGPEFLTYFNYEAQQDKSGLPNDRFSAERPEGSISTLTIQRTEQRDSAMYRCASSSGLLSGIGTSTDTQYFGPGTRLTVL.

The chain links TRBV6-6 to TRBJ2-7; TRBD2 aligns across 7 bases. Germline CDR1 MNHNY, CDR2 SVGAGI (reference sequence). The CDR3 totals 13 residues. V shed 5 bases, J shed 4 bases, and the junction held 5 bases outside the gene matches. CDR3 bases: TGTGCCAGCAGTAGCGGGATCTATTACGAGCAGTACTTC. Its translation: CASSSGIYYEQYF.

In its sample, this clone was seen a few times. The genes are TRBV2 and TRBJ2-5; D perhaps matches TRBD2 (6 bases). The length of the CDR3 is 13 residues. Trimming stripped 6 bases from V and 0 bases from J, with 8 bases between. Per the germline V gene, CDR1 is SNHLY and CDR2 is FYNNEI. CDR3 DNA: TGTGCCAGCAGCAGGGACTACCAAGAGACCCAGTACTTC. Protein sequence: CASSRDYQETQYF.